This T cell receptor beta chain originates from a study of blood T cell repertoires in COVID-19. Study as a whole: COVID-19 samples from acute and convalescent phases originated in the United States, Italy and Spain. PBMCs, B-cell-depleted T cells, or T cells provided the cDNA or gDNA that made up the material.

As originally analysed: Scientists estimated how many nucleated cells there were by amplifying reference gene primers. The assay was immunoSEQ multiplex PCR, and TCRdb's table has in-frame clones only and misses some. That table furnishes V, J and clone size, whereas the DNA furnished D and trimming. The data contain 25,000 to 30,000 clones, about 80% of them singletons. CDR1 is KGHSH, CDR2 LQKENI, per germline. CDR3 size: 13 residues. V dropped 2 bases and J dropped 6 bases, with 10 bases sitting between them. The clonotype was recovered from a man between 65 and 85 years old with active COVID-19. Sequencing input: peripheral blood. The genes are TRBV18 and TRBJ1-2, with D perhaps matching TRBD1 (6 bases). CDR3 protein: CASSPNRENGYTF. The DNA for the CDR3 is TGTGCCAGCTCACCAAACAGGGAAAATGGCTACACCTTC. Full variable domain (outside the CDR3, taken from reference TRBV18 and TRBJ1-2): NAGVMQNPRHLVRRRGQEARLRCSPMKGHSHVYWYRQLPEEGLKFMVYLQKENIIDESGMPKERFSAEFPKEGPSILRIQQVVRGDSAAYFCASSPNRENGYTFGSGTRLTVV.